One and the same sample provided the 18 T cell receptor beta chains below, sequenced in a study of cytomegalovirus exposure and HLA in healthy donors. PCR amplification relied on 60 Vbeta primers (plus 13 Jbeta primers). The repertoire was sequenced with immunoSEQ multiplex PCR; TCRdb's copy has only in-frame clones and lacks some. The sample yields 130,000 to 150,000 clones, 76% seen once. Input material: PBMCs. The receptor source for this set is a man younger than 35 in good health and CMV-seronegative.

This clone was detected only once. The chain has TRBV29-1 and TRBJ1-3, with D unclear. Germline values: CDR1 SQVTM, CDR2 ANQGSEA. Trimming removed 5 bases at V and 2 bases at J, with 4 bases between. The CDR3 totals 11 residues. In DNA form, the CDR3 reads TGCAGCGTTTTCGCTGGAAACACCATATATTTT. It codes for CSVFAGNTIYF.

The V and J genes are TRBV4-1 and TRBJ2-3; 12 bases match TRBD2. The CDR3 has 17 amino acids. The J segment lost 5 bases and the V segment lost 5 bases, leaving 11 bases of the junction unmatched. Germline V gene lookup returns CDR1 MGHRA and CDR2 YSYEKL. CDR3: CASSYPPTSGRIDTQYF. DNA of the CDR3: TGCGCCAGCAGCTACCCACCTACTAGCGGGAGGATAGATACGCAGTATTTT.

The V call is TRBV11-1, the J call TRBJ1-6; TRBD1 matches at 8 bases. The CDR3 runs 14 residues. Germline values: CDR1 SGHAT, CDR2 FQDESV (reference sequence). The ends lost 5 bases at V and 7 bases at J; junction bases unmatched: 4. CDR3 sequence: CASSAGQGNSPLHF. CDR3 nucleotide sequence: TGTGCCAGCAGCGCCGGACAGGGAAATTCACCCCTCCACTTT.

The rearrangement joins TRBV2 to TRBJ2-7; D perhaps matches TRBD1 (5 bases). CDR3 length equals 13 residues. With 7 bases removed from V and 5 bases from J, the gap between germline ends came to 15 bases. The germline gives CDR1 SNHLY, CDR2 FYNNEI. The CDR3 spells CASKGAVLHEQYF. In DNA form, the CDR3 reads TGTGCCAGCAAAGGGGCTGTACTCCACGAGCAGTACTTC.

This clone was recorded once. This chain connects TRBV7-3 to TRBJ2-1, with D possibly being TRBD2 (6 bases). Deletions cut 4 bases from V and 4 bases from J, with 17 bases between. The germline V gene has CDR1 SGHTA and CDR2 FQGTGA. The CDR3 spans 16 residues. CDR3 nucleotides: TGTGCCAGCAGCTCCCTCGGGAGTATGGAATACAATGAGCAGTTCTTC. It codes for CASSSLGSMEYNEQFF.

The chain recombines TRBV7-9 with TRBJ1-2, with 12 bases identical to TRBD1. Germline CDR1 reads SEHNR; CDR2 reads FQNEAQ (reference sequence). The J segment lost 7 bases and the V segment lost 5 bases, leaving 8 bases of the junction unmatched. The CDR3 is 15 residues long. As DNA, the CDR3 is TGTGCCAGCAGCCCCGGGACAGGGGGCGCCTTTGGCTACACCTTC. Protein: CASSPGTGGAFGYTF. Full variable domain (rest looked up from reference TRBV7-9 and TRBJ1-2): DTGVSQNPRHKITKRGQNVTFRCDPISEHNRLYWYRQTLGQGPEFLTYFQNEAQLEKSRLLSDRFSAERPKGSFSTLEIQRTEQGDSAMYLCASSPGTGGAFGYTFGSGTRLTVV.

The chain carries TRBV10-3 and TRBJ1-1; 7 bases are shared with TRBD1. Germline V lookup: CDR1 ENHRY, CDR2 SYGVKD. This CDR3 is 14 amino acids long. The ends lost 3 bases at V and 5 bases at J; junction bases unmatched: 6. The CDR3 DNA follows: TGTGCCATCAGTGATTCCGACAGGGCGACTGAAGCTTTCTTT. Protein: CAISDSDRATEAFF.

Points on this clone: Other DNA sequences within the sample encode an identical CDR3. The gene calls are TRBV7-9 and TRBJ1-1; tentatively, D is TRBD1 (6 bases). Germline CDR1 reads SEHNR; CDR2 reads FQNEAQ (reference sequence). This CDR3 is 13 amino acids long. V was clipped by 3 bases and J by 1 base, with 6 bases between them. CDR3 nucleotides: TGTGCCAGCAGCTTGGGACAGAACACTGAAGCTTTCTTT. It yields the protein CASSLGQNTEAFF.

The chain has TRBV15 and TRBJ2-1, with 8 bases that match TRBD2. The junction had 19 bases not matched to a gene; V was cut back by 8 bases and J by 7 bases. The length of the CDR3 is 17 residues. CDR1 LNHNV and CDR2 YYDKDF come from the germline V gene (reference sequence). CDR3 residues: CATRSPGGPIGLNEQFF. The CDR3, as DNA: TGTGCCACCCGGTCTCCGGGAGGGCCCATAGGGTTGAATGAGCAGTTCTTC.

The V gene is TRBV9, the J gene TRBJ2-3; TRBD1 aligns across 11 bases. J was trimmed by 3 bases and V by 7 bases; bases with no gene match: 4. Germline-derived CDR1 and CDR2 are SGDLS and YYNGEE. The CDR3 spans 14 residues. The CDR3 is CASSDRGLTDTQYF. The CDR3 region has the DNA TGTGCCAGCTCGGACAGGGGGCTGACAGATACGCAGTATTTT. Complete variable domain (other parts from reference TRBV9 and TRBJ2-3): DSGVTQTPKHLITATGQRVTLRCSPRSGDLSVYWYQQSLDQGLQFLIQYYNGEERAKGNILERFSAQQFPDLHSELNLSSLELGDSALYFCASSDRGLTDTQYFGPGTRLTVL.

In its sample, this clone was seen once. The V and J genes are TRBV27 and TRBJ2-7; 8 bases map to TRBD1. The CDR3 spans 14 residues. With 6 bases clipped from V and 3 bases from J, the junction kept 7 bases outside the gene matches. Germline CDR1 is MNHEY and CDR2 is SMNVEV (reference sequence). The CDR3 is CASSLRGLNYEQYF. The CDR3 nucleotides read TGTGCCAGCAGCCTCAGGGGGCTAAACTACGAGCAGTACTTC.

This chain uses TRBV5-6 with TRBJ2-5, with unresolved D. The CDR3 is made up of 15 amino acids. Germline V lookup: CDR1 SGHDT, CDR2 YYEEEE. Trimming removed 3 bases at V and 3 bases at J, with 15 bases between. The CDR3 DNA reads TGTGCCAGCAGCTCGGGTCCGGCCTCAAAAGAGACCCAGTACTTC. Protein: CASSSGPASKETQYF.

The V and J genes are TRBV5-3 and TRBJ2-7; 8 bases align to TRBD2. TRBV5-3 is an ORF for which the function is uncertain. This CDR3 contains 15 residues. V lost 9 bases to trimming and J lost 1 base; unmatched junction nucleotides: 12. The CDR3 DNA is TGTGCCACCAAAGAACGGGGGGGAAAGTCCTACGAGCAGTACTTC. It encodes CATKERGGKSYEQYF.

This clone showed up just a few times. The V call is TRBV27, the J call TRBJ2-2; unclear D gene. V dropped 6 bases and J dropped 8 bases, with 16 bases sitting between them. The germline V gene encodes CDR1 MNHEY and CDR2 SMNVEV (reference sequence). This CDR3 spans 14 amino acids. CDR3 DNA: TGTGCCAGCAGCATGATACCGGTGAGGGGGGAGCTGTTTTTT. Protein sequence: CASSMIPVRGELFF.

This chain connects TRBV6-5 to TRBJ1-1; TRBD1 matches at 7 bases. Germline lookup yields CDR1 MNHEY and CDR2 SVGAGI. This CDR3 contains 14 residues. J was trimmed by 1 base and V by 5 bases; bases with no gene match: 4. Here the CDR3 reads CASSRGQTNTEAFF. Written as DNA, the CDR3 is TGTGCCAGCAGTCGGGGACAGACGAACACTGAAGCTTTCTTT.

The chain is built from TRBV30 and TRBJ2-7, with TRBD1 matching over 10 bases. CDR3 length: 15 residues. CDR1 GTSNPN and CDR2 SVGIG come from the germline V gene (reference sequence). V lost 3 bases to trimming and J lost 6 bases; unmatched junction nucleotides: 11. The CDR3 DNA sequence: TGTGCCTGGAGCCTTAAGGACAGGGGGGAGGGCGAGCAGTACTTC. It specifies CAWSLKDRGEGEQYF.

This clone showed up just a few times. CDR3 sequence: CASSIDGQGTEAFF. In DNA, the CDR3 is TGTGCCAGTAGTATCGACGGACAGGGGACTGAAGCTTTCTTT. The rearrangement uses TRBV19 and TRBJ1-1; 9 nucleotides agree with TRBD1. Germline V gene lookup returns CDR1 LNHDA and CDR2 SQIVND (reference sequence). The CDR3 runs to 14 residues. The V and J ends lost 3 bases and 5 bases, in that order; junction bases with no gene match: 4.

The rearrangement links TRBV11-3 to TRBJ1-2, with TRBD1 identical over 8 bases. The germline gives CDR1 SGHNT, CDR2 YENEEA. V lost 0 bases to trimming and J lost 4 bases; unmatched junction nucleotides: 1. The CDR3 has 14 residues. In DNA, the CDR3 is TGTGCCAGCAGCTTAGAAACAGGGGGCTATGGCTACACCTTC. It codes for CASSLETGGYGYTF.